This TCR beta chain was documented in a study of shared clonotypes between healthy human individuals. Overall study context: The study used three CD4 naive, three CD4 memory, two CD8 naive and one CD8 memory plate per donor. Study observations and caveats: Generation probabilities were higher for clonotypes shared across all four sorted-subset donors than for unshared ones.

This clone was seen a single time. Its antigen remains unidentified. Per the original data handling: Junction-only immunoSEQ data arrived without quality scores, meaning filtering differed. TCRdb's copy holds only in-frame clones and misses some; the assay was immunoSEQ multiplex PCR. The V and J calls and clone size are taken from that table; D and trimming were inferred from the DNA. The data contain some 87,000 clones, almost 70% of them singletons. Germline V lookup: CDR1 SGHDT, CDR2 YYEEEE. The CDR3 totals 14 residues. The ends were cut back, 5 bases at V and 2 bases at J, with 13 bases in the middle.

The source is a man aged 25-45 years in good health. This chain uses TRBV5-6 with TRBJ1-2; D call uncertain. Sample: memory CD8+ T cells sorted from blood. Subset given: CD45RO+ cells pooled with CCR7-negative TemRA cells. CDR3 residues: CASRLEGVNYGYTF. DNA of the CDR3: TGTGCCAGCAGATTAGAGGGCGTGAACTATGGCTACACCTTC.